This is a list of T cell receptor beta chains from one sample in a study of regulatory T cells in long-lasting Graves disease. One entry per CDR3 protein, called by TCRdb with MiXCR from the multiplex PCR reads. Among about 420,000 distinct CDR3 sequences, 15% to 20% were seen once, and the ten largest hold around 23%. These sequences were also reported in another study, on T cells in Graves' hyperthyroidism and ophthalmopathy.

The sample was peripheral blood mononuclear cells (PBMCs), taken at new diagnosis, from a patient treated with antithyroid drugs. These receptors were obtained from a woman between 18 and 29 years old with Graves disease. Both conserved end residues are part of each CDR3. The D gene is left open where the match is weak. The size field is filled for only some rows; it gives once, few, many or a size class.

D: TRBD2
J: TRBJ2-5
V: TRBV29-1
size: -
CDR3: CSVERLAGEPQETQYF
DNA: TGCAGCGTTGAACGACTAGCGGGAGAGCCCCAAGAGACCCAGTACTTC

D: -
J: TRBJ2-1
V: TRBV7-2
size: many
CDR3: CASRSGSLSYNEQFF
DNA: TGTGCCAGCAGGAGTGGGTCCCTTTCCTACAATGAGCAGTTCTTC

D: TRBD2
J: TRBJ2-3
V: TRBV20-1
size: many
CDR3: CSARVSGRARDTQYF
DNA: TGCAGTGCTAGAGTTAGCGGGAGGGCCAGAGATACGCAGTATTTT

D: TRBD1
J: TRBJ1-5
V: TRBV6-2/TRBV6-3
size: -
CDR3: CASSPNVGGVGSNQPQHF
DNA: TGTGCCAGCAGTCCGAACGTAGGGGGCGTGGGAAGCAATCAGCCCCAGCATTTT

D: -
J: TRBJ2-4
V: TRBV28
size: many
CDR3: CASSLQGTKNIQYF
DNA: TGTGCCAGCAGTTTACAGGGAACCAAAAACATTCAGTACTTC

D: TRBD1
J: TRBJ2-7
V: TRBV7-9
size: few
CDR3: CASSLAGTGREQYF
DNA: TGTGCCAGCAGCTTAGCGGGGACAGGGCGAGAGCAGTACTTC

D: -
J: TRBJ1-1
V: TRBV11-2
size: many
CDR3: CASSLGGGLDTEAFF
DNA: TGTGCCAGCAGCTTAGGGGGCGGCCTTGATACTGAAGCTTTCTTT

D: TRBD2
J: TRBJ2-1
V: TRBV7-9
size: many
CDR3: CASSFGLVPNNEQFF
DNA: TGTGCCAGCAGCTTCGGACTAGTCCCAAACAATGAGCAGTTCTTC

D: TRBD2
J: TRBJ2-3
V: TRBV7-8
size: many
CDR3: CASSPGLAGGQTDTQYF
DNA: TGTGCCAGCAGCCCCGGACTAGCGGGAGGGCAAACAGATACGCAGTATTTT

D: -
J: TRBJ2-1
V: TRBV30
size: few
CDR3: CAWSGGNEQFF
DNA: TGTGCCTGGAGTGGGGGAAATGAGCAGTTCTTC

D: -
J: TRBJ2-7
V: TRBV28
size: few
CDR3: CATLGGVYEQYF
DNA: TGTGCCACCTTGGGGGGTGTCTACGAGCAGTACTTC

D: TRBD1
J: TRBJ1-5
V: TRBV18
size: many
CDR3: CASSPTGTGGVEPQHF
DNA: TGTGCCAGCTCACCAACCGGGACAGGGGGCGTAGAGCCCCAGCATTTT

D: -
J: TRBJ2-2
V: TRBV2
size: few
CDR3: CASRDHNTGELFF
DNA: TGTGCCAGCAGGGACCATAACACCGGGGAGCTGTTTTTT

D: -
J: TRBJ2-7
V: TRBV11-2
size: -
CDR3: CASSLQAEYEQYF
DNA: TGTGCCAGCAGCTTGCAGGCCGAGTACGAGCAGTACTTC

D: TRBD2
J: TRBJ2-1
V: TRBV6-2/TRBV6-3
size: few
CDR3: CASSERGGAPSPYNEQFF
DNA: TGTGCCAGCAGTGAACGGGGGGGCGCCCCGTCTCCCTACAATGAGCAGTTCTTC

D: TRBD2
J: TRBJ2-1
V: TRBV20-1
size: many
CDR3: CSARGSGLATNEQFF
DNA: TGCAGTGCTAGGGGCTCGGGACTAGCGACCAATGAGCAGTTCTTC

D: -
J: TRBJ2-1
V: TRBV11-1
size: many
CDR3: CASSLSAGTYNEQFF
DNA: TGTGCCAGCAGCTTAAGTGCGGGCACTTACAATGAGCAGTTCTTC